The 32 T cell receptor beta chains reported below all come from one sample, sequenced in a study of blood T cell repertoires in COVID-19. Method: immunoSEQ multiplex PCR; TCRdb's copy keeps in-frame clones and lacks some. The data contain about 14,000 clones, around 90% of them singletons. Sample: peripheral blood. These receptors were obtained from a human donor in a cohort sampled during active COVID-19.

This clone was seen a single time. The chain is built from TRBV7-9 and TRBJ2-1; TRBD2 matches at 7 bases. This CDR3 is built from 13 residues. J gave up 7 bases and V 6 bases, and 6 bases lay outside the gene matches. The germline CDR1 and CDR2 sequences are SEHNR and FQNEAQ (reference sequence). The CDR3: CASRPLGGNEQFF. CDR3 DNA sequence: TGTGCCAGCAGGCCCCTGGGGGGGAATGAGCAGTTCTTC.

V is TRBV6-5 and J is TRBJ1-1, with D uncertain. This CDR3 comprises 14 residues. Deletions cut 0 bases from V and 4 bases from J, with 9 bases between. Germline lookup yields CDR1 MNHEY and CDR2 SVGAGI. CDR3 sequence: CASSYSIEVTEAFF. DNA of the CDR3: TGTGCCAGCAGTTACTCGATAGAGGTCACTGAAGCTTTCTTT.

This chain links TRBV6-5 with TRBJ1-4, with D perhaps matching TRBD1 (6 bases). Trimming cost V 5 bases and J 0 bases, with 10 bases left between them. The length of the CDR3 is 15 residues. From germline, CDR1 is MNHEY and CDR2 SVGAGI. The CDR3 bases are TGTGCCAGCAGTCAACAGGGAACAACTAATGAAAAACTGTTTTTT. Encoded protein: CASSQQGTTNEKLFF.

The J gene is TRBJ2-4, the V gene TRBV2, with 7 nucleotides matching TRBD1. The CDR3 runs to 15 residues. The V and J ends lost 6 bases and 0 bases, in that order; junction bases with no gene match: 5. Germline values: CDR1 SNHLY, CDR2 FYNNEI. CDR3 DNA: TGTGCCAGCAGCGGGACAGAGCTAGCCAAAAACATTCAGTACTTC. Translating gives CASSGTELAKNIQYF. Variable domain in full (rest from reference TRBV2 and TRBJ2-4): EPEVTQTPSHQVTQMGQEVILRCVPISNHLYFYWYRQILGQKVEFLVSFYNNEISEKSEIFDDQFSVERPDGSNFTLKIRSTKLEDSAMYFCASSGTELAKNIQYFGAGTRLSVL.

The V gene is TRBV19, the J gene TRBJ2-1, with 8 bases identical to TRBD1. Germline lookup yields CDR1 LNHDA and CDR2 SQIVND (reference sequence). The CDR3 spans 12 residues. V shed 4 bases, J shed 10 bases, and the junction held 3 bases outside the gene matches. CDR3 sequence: CASSTRTGEQFF. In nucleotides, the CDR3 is TGTGCCAGTAGTACCCGGACAGGGGAGCAGTTCTTC.

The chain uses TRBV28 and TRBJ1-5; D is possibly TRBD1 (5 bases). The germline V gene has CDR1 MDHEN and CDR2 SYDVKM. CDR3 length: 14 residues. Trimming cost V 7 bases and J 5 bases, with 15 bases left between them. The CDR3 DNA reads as TGTGCCAGCATCGCGGGGCAGCGCGATCAGCCCCAGCATTTT. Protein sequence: CASIAGQRDQPQHF.

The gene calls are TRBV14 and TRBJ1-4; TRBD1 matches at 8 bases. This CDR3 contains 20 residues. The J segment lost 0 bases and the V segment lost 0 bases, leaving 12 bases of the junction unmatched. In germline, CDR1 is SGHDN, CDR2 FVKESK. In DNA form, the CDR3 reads TGTGCCAGCAGCCAAGATCGTTCATGGGACAGGCGGACAACTAATGAAAAACTGTTTTTT. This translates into CASSQDRSWDRRTTNEKLFF.

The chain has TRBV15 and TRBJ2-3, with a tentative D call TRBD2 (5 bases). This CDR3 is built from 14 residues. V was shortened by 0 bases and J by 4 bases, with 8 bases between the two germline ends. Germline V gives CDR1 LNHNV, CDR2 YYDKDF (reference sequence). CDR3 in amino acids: CATSRDLASDTQYF. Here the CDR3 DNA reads TGTGCCACCAGCAGAGATCTAGCATCAGATACGCAGTATTTT. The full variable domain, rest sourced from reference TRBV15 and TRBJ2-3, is DAMVIQNPRYQVTQFGKPVTLSCSQTLNHNVMYWYQQKSSQAPKLLFHYYDKDFNNEADTPDNFQSRRPNTSFCFLDIRSPGLGDTAMYLCATSRDLASDTQYFGPGTRLTVL.

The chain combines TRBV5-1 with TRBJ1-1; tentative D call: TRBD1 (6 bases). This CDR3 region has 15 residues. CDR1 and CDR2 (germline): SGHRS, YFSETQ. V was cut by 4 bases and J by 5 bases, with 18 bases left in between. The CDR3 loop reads CASSLPAGANTEAFF. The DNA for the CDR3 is TGCGCCAGCAGCCTCCCGGCAGGGGCAAATACTGAAGCTTTCTTT.

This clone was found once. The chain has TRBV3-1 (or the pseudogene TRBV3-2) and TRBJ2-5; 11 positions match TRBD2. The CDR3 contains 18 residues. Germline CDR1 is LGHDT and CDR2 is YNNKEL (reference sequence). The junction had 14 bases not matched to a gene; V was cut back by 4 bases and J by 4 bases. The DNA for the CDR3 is TGTGCCAGCAGCCCTGGGGCACTACTAGCGGGAGTAACAGAGACCCAGTACTTC. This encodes CASSPGALLAGVTETQYF.

The CDR3 DNA reads TGTGCCAGCAGCTTAGCGAGTCGGACAGGGGAGAGCTGGAATACGCAGTATTTT. It translates to CASSLASRTGESWNTQYF. The chain employs TRBV7-9 and TRBJ2-3; 9 bases line up with TRBD1. Germline V gene sequence: CDR1 SEHNR, CDR2 FQNEAQ (reference sequence). This CDR3 comprises 18 residues. With V trimmed by 0 bases and J by 7 bases, 14 bases remained unmatched.

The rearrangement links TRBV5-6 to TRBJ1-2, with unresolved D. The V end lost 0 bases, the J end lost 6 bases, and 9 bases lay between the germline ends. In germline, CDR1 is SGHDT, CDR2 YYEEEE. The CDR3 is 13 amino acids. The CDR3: CASSLGGIDGYTF. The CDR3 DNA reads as TGTGCCAGCAGCTTGGGAGGAATAGATGGCTACACCTTC.

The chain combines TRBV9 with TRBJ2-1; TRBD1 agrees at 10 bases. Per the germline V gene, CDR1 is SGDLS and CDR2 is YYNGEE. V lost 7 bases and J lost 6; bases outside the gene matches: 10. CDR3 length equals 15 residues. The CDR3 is CASGPTGGAPNEQFF. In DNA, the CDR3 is TGTGCCAGCGGCCCGACAGGGGGCGCCCCCAATGAGCAGTTCTTC.

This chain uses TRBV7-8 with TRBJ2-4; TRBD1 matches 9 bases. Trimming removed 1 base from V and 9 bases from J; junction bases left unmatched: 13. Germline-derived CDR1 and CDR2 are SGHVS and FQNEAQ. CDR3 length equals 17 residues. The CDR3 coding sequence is TGTGCCAGCAGCTTAGGGAGTGCGGACAGGGGCTTCGGCATTCAGTACTTC. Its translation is CASSLGSADRGFGIQYF. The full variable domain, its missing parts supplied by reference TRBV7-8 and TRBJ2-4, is GAGVSQSPRYKVAKRGQDVALRCDPISGHVSLFWYQQALGQGPEFLTYFQNEAQLDKSGLPSDRFFAERPEGSVSTLKIQRTQQEDSAVYLCASSLGSADRGFGIQYFGAGTRLSVL.

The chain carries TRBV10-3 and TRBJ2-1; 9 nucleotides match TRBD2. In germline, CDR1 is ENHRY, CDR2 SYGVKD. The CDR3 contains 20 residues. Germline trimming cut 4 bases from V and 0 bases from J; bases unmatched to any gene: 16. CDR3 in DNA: TGTGCCATCAGTGGTACTGAAACTAGCGGGTCCCGACTCTCCTACAATGAGCAGTTCTTC. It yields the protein CAISGTETSGSRLSYNEQFF.

The CDR3 coding sequence is TGTGCCAGCAGCCGGGACAACAGAAACTATGGCTACACCTTC. It is translated as CASSRDNRNYGYTF. V gene TRBV3-1 (or the pseudogene TRBV3-2) combines with J gene TRBJ1-2, with D perhaps matching TRBD1 (6 bases). The length of the CDR3 is 14 residues. The germline gives CDR1 LGHDT, CDR2 YNNKEL (reference sequence). Trimming stripped 4 bases from V and 2 bases from J, with 11 bases between.

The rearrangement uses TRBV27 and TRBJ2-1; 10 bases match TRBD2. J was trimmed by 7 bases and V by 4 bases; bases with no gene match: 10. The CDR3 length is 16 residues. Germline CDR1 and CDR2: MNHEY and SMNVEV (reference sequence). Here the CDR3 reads CASSSSGLAGDNEQFF. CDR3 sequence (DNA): TGTGCCAGCAGTTCCTCAGGTCTAGCGGGAGATAATGAGCAGTTCTTC.

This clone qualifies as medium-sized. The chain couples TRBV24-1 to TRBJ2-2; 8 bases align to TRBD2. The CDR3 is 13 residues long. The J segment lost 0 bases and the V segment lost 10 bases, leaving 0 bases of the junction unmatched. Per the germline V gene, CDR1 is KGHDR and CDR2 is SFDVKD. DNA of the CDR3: TGTGCCACGGGACTAGCGAACACCGGGGAGCTGTTTTTT. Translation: CATGLANTGELFF.

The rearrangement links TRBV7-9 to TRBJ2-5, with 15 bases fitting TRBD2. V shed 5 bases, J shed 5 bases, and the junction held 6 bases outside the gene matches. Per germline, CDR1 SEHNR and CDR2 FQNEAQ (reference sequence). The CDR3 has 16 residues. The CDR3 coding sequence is TGTGCCAGCAGCCTTGGACTAGCGGGAGGGAGTGAGACCCAGTACTTC. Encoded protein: CASSLGLAGGSETQYF.

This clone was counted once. The DNA for the CDR3 is TGTGCCAGCAGCGAGCCGGACACTAGCGGGAGACGTGAGCAGTTCTTC. Translating it yields CASSEPDTSGRREQFF. The chain has TRBV27 and TRBJ2-1, with 11 bases identical to TRBD2. After removal of 6 bases from V and 9 bases from J, the junction contained 13 bases not matched to a gene. Germline assignment: CDR1 MNHEY and CDR2 SMNVEV (reference sequence). CDR3 length: 16 amino acids.

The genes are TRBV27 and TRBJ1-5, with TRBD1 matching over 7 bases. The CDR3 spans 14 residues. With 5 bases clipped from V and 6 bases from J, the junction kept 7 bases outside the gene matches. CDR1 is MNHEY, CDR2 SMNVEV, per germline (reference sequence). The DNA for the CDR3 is TGTGCCAGCAGTCCCACAGGGGACGGTCAGCCCCAGCATTTT. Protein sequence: CASSPTGDGQPQHF.

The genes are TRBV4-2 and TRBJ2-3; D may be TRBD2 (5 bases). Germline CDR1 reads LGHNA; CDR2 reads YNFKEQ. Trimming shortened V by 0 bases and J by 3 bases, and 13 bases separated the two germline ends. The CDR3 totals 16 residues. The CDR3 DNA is TGTGCCAGCAGCCAAGAGCGGATTGGAGGTACAGATACGCAGTATTTT. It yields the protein CASSQERIGGTDTQYF.

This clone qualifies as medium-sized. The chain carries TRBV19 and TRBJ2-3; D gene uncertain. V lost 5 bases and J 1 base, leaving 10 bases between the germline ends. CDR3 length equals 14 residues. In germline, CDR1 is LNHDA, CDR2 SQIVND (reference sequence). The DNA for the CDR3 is TGTGCCAGTAGTTCTATCGAGGGCACAGATACGCAGTATTTT. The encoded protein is CASSSIEGTDTQYF. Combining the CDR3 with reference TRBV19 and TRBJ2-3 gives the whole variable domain DGGITQSPKYLFRKEGQNVTLSCEQNLNHDAMYWYRQDPGQGLRLIYYSQIVNDFQKGDIAEGYSVSREKKESFPLTVTSAQKNPTAFYLCASSSIEGTDTQYFGPGTRLTVL.

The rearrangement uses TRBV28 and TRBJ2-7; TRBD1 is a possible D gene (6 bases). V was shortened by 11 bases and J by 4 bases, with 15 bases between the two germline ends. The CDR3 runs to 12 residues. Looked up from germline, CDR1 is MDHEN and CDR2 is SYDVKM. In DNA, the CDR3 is TGTGCCGGCATTCCAGGGGTGTACGAGCAGTACTTC. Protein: CAGIPGVYEQYF.

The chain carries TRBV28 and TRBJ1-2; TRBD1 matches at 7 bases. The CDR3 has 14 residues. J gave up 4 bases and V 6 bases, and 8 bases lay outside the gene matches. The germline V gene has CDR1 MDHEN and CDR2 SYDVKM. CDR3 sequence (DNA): TGTGCCAGCAGGATAGCGGGACAGTCCTATGGCTACACCTTC. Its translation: CASRIAGQSYGYTF.

The CDR3 sequence is CAISAGGTDTQYF. The CDR3 DNA follows: TGTGCCATCAGTGCAGGGGGCACAGATACGCAGTATTTT. The V gene is TRBV10-3, the J gene TRBJ2-3; D perhaps matches TRBD1 (6 bases). The germline V gene has CDR1 ENHRY and CDR2 SYGVKD. This CDR3 is built from 13 residues. V gave up 4 bases and J gave up 1 base, with 6 bases separating them.

Here the CDR3 reads CASSSKTGLAYEQYF. CDR3 in DNA: TGTGCCAGCAGCTCGAAAACAGGGTTAGCCTACGAGCAGTACTTC. The J gene is TRBJ2-7, the V gene TRBV5-4, with a tentative D call TRBD1 (6 bases). This CDR3 spans 15 amino acids. Trimming removed 3 bases at V and 2 bases at J, with 15 bases between. Germline V CDR1 and CDR2: SGHNT, YYREEE (reference sequence).

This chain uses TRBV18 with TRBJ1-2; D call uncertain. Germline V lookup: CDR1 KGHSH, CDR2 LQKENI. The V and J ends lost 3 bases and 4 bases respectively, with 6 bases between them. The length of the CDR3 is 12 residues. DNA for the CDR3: TGTGCCAGCTCACCTAGAGGCTATGGCTACACCTTC. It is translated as CASSPRGYGYTF. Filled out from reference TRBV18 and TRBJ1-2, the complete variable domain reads NAGVMQNPRHLVRRRGQEARLRCSPMKGHSHVYWYRQLPEEGLKFMVYLQKENIIDESGMPKERFSAEFPKEGPSILRIQQVVRGDSAAYFCASSPRGYGYTFGSGTRLTVV.

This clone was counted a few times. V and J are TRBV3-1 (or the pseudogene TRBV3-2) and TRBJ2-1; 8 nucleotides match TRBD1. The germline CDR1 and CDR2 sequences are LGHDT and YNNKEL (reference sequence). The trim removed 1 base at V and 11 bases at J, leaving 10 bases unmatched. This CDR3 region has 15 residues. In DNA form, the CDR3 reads TGTGCCAGCAGCCAAGGGGCAGGGGGCGCGGATAAGCAGTTCTTC. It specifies CASSQGAGGADKQFF.

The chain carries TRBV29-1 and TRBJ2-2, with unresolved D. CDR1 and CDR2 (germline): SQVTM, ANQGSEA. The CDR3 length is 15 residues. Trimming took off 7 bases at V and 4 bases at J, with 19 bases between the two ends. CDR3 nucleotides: TGCAGCGGAGGTAGCCCTGGTTCGAGCACCGGGGAGCTGTTTTTT. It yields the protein CSGGSPGSSTGELFF.

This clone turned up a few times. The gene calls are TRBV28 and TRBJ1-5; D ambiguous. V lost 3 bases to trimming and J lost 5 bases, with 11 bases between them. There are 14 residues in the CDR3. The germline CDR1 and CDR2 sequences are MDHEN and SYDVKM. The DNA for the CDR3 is TGTGCCAGCAGTTTGTTCGAGCGCCATCAGCCCCAGCATTTT. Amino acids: CASSLFERHQPQHF.

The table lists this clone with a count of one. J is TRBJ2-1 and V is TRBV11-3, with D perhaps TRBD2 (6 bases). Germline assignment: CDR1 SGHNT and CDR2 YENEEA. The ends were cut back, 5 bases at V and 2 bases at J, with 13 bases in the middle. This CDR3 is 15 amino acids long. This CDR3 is CASSRNGGPYNEQFF. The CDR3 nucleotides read TGTGCCAGCAGCCGAAACGGAGGGCCCTACAATGAGCAGTTCTTC.